This entry is about one TCR beta chain. Antigen specificity is unknown. These data originate in a study of OX40 agonist ivuxolimab in advanced cancers. General observations from the study: At 0.1 to 3.0 mg/kg, CD4+ and CD8+ blood T cells expanded clonally by week 6.

The CDR3 runs 19 residues. CDR1 is SEHNR, CDR2 FQNEAQ, per germline (reference sequence). With 5 bases clipped from V and 4 bases from J, the junction kept 20 bases outside the gene matches. Profiling relied on immunoSEQ multiplex PCR, and the TCRdb table lists in-frame clones only, not all of them. The sample shows approximately 81,000 clones, more than 75% of them seen only once. The rearrangement joins TRBV7-9 to TRBJ1-3; 7 positions match TRBD1. The sequencing used CD4+ or CD8+ T cells sorted from blood, collected in a trial of the OX40 agonist ivuxolimab. The clonotype originates from an adult with an advanced solid tumor such as melanoma, head and neck, liver or kidney cancer. CDR3 loop: CASSRNRDSRRHRGNTIYF. The DNA for the CDR3 is TGTGCCAGCAGCCGTAACCGGGACAGCAGAAGGCATAGGGGAAACACCATATATTTT.